What follows are 18 T cell receptor beta chains derived from one specimen sequenced in a study of blood T cell repertoires in COVID-19. Sequenced by immunoSEQ multiplex PCR; TCRdb stores in-frame clones only, minus some. The sample has about 12,000 clones; about two thirds are singletons. Sequencing input: peripheral blood. These receptors were collected from a man in his sixties with COVID-19, enrolled during active disease.

V is TRBV6-5 and J is TRBJ2-5; 8 bases fit TRBD1. CDR3 size: 14 residues. Germline lookup yields CDR1 MNHEY and CDR2 SVGAGI. J lost 5 bases, V lost 5 bases, and 7 bases had no gene match. CDR3: CASSNQGAWETQYF. CDR3 nucleotide sequence: TGTGCCAGCAGTAATCAGGGGGCTTGGGAGACCCAGTACTTC.

Turning to this clone: This clone may be a read error of a much larger clone one base away. At the DNA level, this CDR3 is encoded by other sequences in the same sample as well. V and J are TRBV11-1 and TRBJ2-5; 9 bases are a match to TRBD1. Per germline, CDR1 SGHAT and CDR2 FQDESV (reference sequence). V dropped 6 bases and J dropped 5; count of bases not matched to a gene: 10. CDR3 length: 15 residues. CDR3 sequence (DNA): TGTGCCAGCAGTCGGGACAGGGTGAAGTGGGAGACCCAGTACTTC. Translation: CASSRDRVKWETQYF. Supplemented by reference TRBV11-1 and TRBJ2-5, the full variable domain reads EAEVAQSPRYKITEKSQAVAFWCDPISGHATLYWYRQILGQGPELLVQFQDESVVDDSQLPKDRFSAERLKGVDSTLKIQPAELGDSAMYLCASSRDRVKWETQYFGPGTRLLVL.

The chain recombines TRBV11-3 with TRBJ2-7; TRBD1 aligns across 8 bases. CDR3 length equals 14 residues. The ends lost 5 bases at V and 12 bases at J; junction bases unmatched: 15. Germline values: CDR1 SGHNT, CDR2 YENEEA. CDR3 sequence reads: CASSNREHRGDLYV. Written as DNA, the CDR3 is TGTGCCAGCAGCAACCGGGAACACAGGGGGGACTTGTACGTC.

V gene TRBV4-1 combines with J gene TRBJ1-5; D not resolved. The CDR3 extends over 17 amino acids. V lost 4 bases and J 0 bases, leaving 16 bases between the germline ends. Germline assignment: CDR1 MGHRA and CDR2 YSYEKL. The CDR3 is CASSPLSPYYSNQPQHF. The CDR3 region has the DNA TGCGCCAGCAGCCCCCTTAGTCCCTATTATAGCAATCAGCCCCAGCATTTT.

This clone was observed a handful of times. This chain joins TRBV2 and TRBJ1-2, with D possibly being TRBD1 (6 bases). This CDR3 is 15 amino acids long. CDR1 SNHLY and CDR2 FYNNEI come from the germline V gene. V was pared by 6 bases and J by 2 bases, with 16 bases between. CDR3: CASRENREVNYGYTF. The DNA of the CDR3 is TGTGCCAGCAGGGAGAACAGGGAAGTCAACTATGGCTACACCTTC.

V gene TRBV18 combines with J gene TRBJ2-7, with D possibly TRBD1 on 6 matching bases. Germline lookup yields CDR1 KGHSH and CDR2 LQKENI. The CDR3 covers 15 residues. V lost 3 bases to trimming and J lost 2 bases, with 14 bases between them. As DNA, the CDR3 is TGTGCCAGCTCACCCTCGAACAGGGTCACCTACGAGCAGTACTTC. Protein sequence: CASSPSNRVTYEQYF.

The chain carries TRBV28 and TRBJ2-7; TRBD1 agrees at 9 bases. Germline V gene data show CDR1 as MDHEN and CDR2 as SYDVKM. This CDR3 comprises 16 residues. The trim removed 5 bases at V and 3 bases at J, leaving 11 bases unmatched. CDR3 amino acids: CASSPLGQGAFYEQYF. CDR3 sequence (DNA): TGTGCCAGCAGTCCTCTGGGACAGGGAGCTTTCTACGAGCAGTACTTC.

This chain links TRBV21-1 with TRBJ2-2; the table assigns TRBD2, which was not confirmed against the DNA. TRBV21-1 represents a pseudogene. The CDR3 has 19 amino acids. The CDR3 DNA reads as TGTGCCAGCAGCAAAGTTGGCACTAGCGGGAAAGCGGCCACCGGGGAGCTGTTTTTT. Its translation is CASSKVGTSGKAATGELFF.

The chain links TRBV6-5 to TRBJ1-4; 7 bases agree with TRBD1. CDR3 length equals 16 residues. V gave up 2 bases and J gave up 6 bases; unmatched junction bases: 9. The germline CDR1 and CDR2 sequences are MNHEY and SVGAGI. In nucleotides, the CDR3 is TGTGCCAGCAGTTACCCTACAGGGGCCGTGGATGAAAAACTGTTTTTT. This encodes CASSYPTGAVDEKLFF.

Judged by abundance, this clone is medium-sized. This chain joins TRBV18 and TRBJ2-2; D is uncertain. CDR3 length: 15 amino acids. V lost 1 base, J lost 4 bases, and 10 bases lay in between. Germline V lookup: CDR1 KGHSH, CDR2 LQKENI. Here the CDR3 DNA reads TGTGCCAGCTCACCACGTCCAGGTGCCACCGGGGAGCTGTTTTTT. Amino acids: CASSPRPGATGELFF.

The gene calls are TRBV12-5 and TRBJ2-5; 15 nucleotides match TRBD2. CDR3 length equals 18 residues. The V segment lost 1 base and the J segment 5 bases; nucleotides outside the gene matches: 8. Germline V gene sequence: CDR1 LGHNT, CDR2 FRNRAP. The CDR3 sequence is CASGLGVLGLAGGETQYF. Written as DNA, the CDR3 is TGTGCTAGTGGTTTGGGAGTACTGGGACTAGCGGGAGGCGAGACCCAGTACTTC.

This chain uses TRBV3-1 (or the pseudogene TRBV3-2) with TRBJ1-1; D remains unclear. This CDR3 region has 14 residues. Germline assignment: CDR1 LGHDT and CDR2 YNNKEL (reference sequence). Trimming removed 2 bases at V and 0 bases at J, with 7 bases between. Written as DNA, the CDR3 is TGTGCCAGCAGCCAATCGGTCATGAACACTGAAGCTTTCTTT. Amino acid sequence: CASSQSVMNTEAFF.

V is TRBV7-2 and J is TRBJ1-2, with 7 positions matching TRBD1. V gave up 5 bases and J gave up 3 bases; unmatched junction bases: 3. The CDR3 spans 13 residues. From germline, CDR1 is SGHTA and CDR2 FQGNSA. The CDR3 DNA reads as TGTGCCAGCAGCGGACAGGTGGACTATGGCTACACCTTC. Amino acids: CASSGQVDYGYTF.

The rearrangement joins TRBV6-5 to TRBJ2-5; 9 nucleotides align to TRBD1. J gave up 4 bases and V 0 bases, and 0 bases lay outside the gene matches. The germline CDR1 and CDR2 sequences are MNHEY and SVGAGI. CDR3 length: 14 amino acids. In DNA, the CDR3 is TGTGCCAGCAGTTACTCGACAGGGGGAGAGACCCAGTACTTC. Its protein is CASSYSTGGETQYF.

V is TRBV29-1 and J is TRBJ2-5; the match to TRBD1 covers 8 bases. Germline CDR1 and CDR2: SQVTM and ANQGSEA. The CDR3 has 16 amino acids. V was clipped by 6 bases and J by 5 bases; unmatched bases: 17. CDR3 amino acids: CSVLPYSGGAGETQYF. CDR3 nucleotide sequence: TGCAGCGTGTTACCGTACTCAGGGGGCGCCGGGGAGACCCAGTACTTC.

Only one count was recorded for this clone. The chain joins TRBV9 to TRBJ2-7; TRBD1 matches at 8 bases. Per the germline V gene, CDR1 is SGDLS and CDR2 is YYNGEE. With 4 bases clipped from V and 5 bases from J, the junction kept 14 bases outside the gene matches. This CDR3 is 16 amino acids long. The CDR3 nucleotides are TGTGCCAGCAGCCCCACCACCAGGGGGCGTTTGAACGAGCAGTACTTC. It is translated as CASSPTTRGRLNEQYF.

Only one count was recorded for this clone. Mismatch with germline at one junction end may stem from a read error. V is TRBV7-8 and J is TRBJ1-1, with 7 bases that match TRBD1. In germline, CDR1 is SGHVS, CDR2 FQNEAQ. The CDR3 has 15 residues. CDR3 nucleotide sequence: TGTGCCAGCAGCTTACTCTCCCGACAGGGCTGGGGAGCTCTCTTT. This gives the protein CASSLLSRQGWGALF.

The chain links TRBV24-1 to TRBJ2-2; 8 bases match TRBD1. Germline CDR1 and CDR2: KGHDR and SFDVKD. The CDR3 sequence is 16 residues long. V was pared by 10 bases and J by 1 base, with 10 bases of the junction left unmatched. CDR3 sequence (DNA): TGTGCCACACAAGACCACAGGGGGGAGAACACCGGGGAGCTGTTTTTT. Translated, it gives CATQDHRGENTGELFF.